One and the same sample provided the 9 T cell receptor beta chains below, sequenced in a study of chemoradiotherapy in HPV16-positive cancers (dated by TCRdb to 2021 to 2024). The library relied on the immunoSEQ multiplex PCR assay. The clones in this table, taken by TCRdb from immuneACCESS, are in-frame only. Not every clone is retained; where verified, under half of the shortfall comes from an unresolved V gene, and the cause of the rest is unknown. This sample has about 32,000 clones in its table, and roughly 78% of those were observed once. Around 4% of the sample is held by the ten biggest clonotypes. The sequencing used blood, collected from a patient who underwent chemoradiotherapy. Receptors originate from a human donor with HPV-associated anogenital cancer.

The chain employs TRBV2 and TRBJ2-1; TRBD1 is a possible D gene (6 bases). Trimming took 6 bases from V and 8 from J, leaving 14 bases between them. This CDR3 region has 13 residues. Germline values: CDR1 SNHLY, CDR2 FYNNEI. The CDR3 DNA reads TGTGCCAGCAGGACTACAGGGAACGATGAGCAGTTCTTC. Translating gives CASRTTGNDEQFF.

The chain carries TRBV5-4 and TRBJ1-2, with a weak D call TRBD1 (5 bases). This CDR3 spans 15 amino acids. Germline V gene sequence: CDR1 SGHNT, CDR2 YYREEE (reference sequence). V was cut by 1 base and J by 2 bases, with 12 bases left in between. CDR3 sequence reads: CASSLLRGGNYGYTF. The DNA of the CDR3 is TGTGCCAGCAGCTTGTTAAGGGGCGGGAACTATGGCTACACCTTC.

This rearrangement joins TRBV5-1 to TRBJ2-7; 7 nucleotides line up with TRBD1. The CDR3 has 15 residues. Germline V gene sequence: CDR1 SGHRS, CDR2 YFSETQ. J lost 6 bases, V lost 4 bases, and 13 bases had no gene match. The DNA of the CDR3 is TGCGCCAGCAGCCCGGGGACAGTTTCCTTTTCCGAGCAGTACTTC. The encoded protein is CASSPGTVSFSEQYF. Full variable domain (rest looked up from reference TRBV5-1 and TRBJ2-7): KAGVTQTPRYLIKTRGQQVTLSCSPISGHRSVSWYQQTPGQGLQFLFEYFSETQRNKGNFPGRFSGRQFSNSRSEMNVSTLELGDSALYLCASSPGTVSFSEQYFGPGTRLTVT.

This chain connects TRBV6-6 to TRBJ2-7; no clear D gene. V was trimmed by 5 bases and J by 9 bases, leaving 8 bases between them. Germline-derived CDR1 and CDR2 are MNHNY and SVGAGI (reference sequence). The length of the CDR3 is 10 residues. The CDR3 DNA reads as TGTGCCAGCAGTAACCTTCGGCAGTACTTC. Its protein is CASSNLRQYF.

The V and J genes are TRBV10-3 and TRBJ2-3; 10 nucleotides match TRBD2. The CDR3 runs 16 residues. With 4 bases clipped from V and 2 bases from J, the junction kept 6 bases outside the gene matches. The V gene's germline CDR1 is ENHRY and CDR2 SYGVKD. In DNA form, the CDR3 reads TGTGCCATCAGTGTTCTAGCGGGGGCGACCACAGATACGCAGTATTTT. The encoded protein is CAISVLAGATTDTQYF.

The chain recombines TRBV19 with TRBJ1-2; D ambiguous. V was shortened by 3 bases and J by 4 bases, with 3 bases between the two germline ends. Germline-derived CDR1 and CDR2 are LNHDA and SQIVND (reference sequence). This CDR3 is 11 amino acids long. This chain's CDR3 is CASSIFYGYTF. Written as DNA, the CDR3 is TGTGCCAGTAGTATCTTCTATGGCTACACCTTC.

V gene TRBV5-1 combines with J gene TRBJ1-6, with 9 positions matching TRBD1. CDR1 is SGHRS, CDR2 YFSETQ, per germline. The CDR3 sequence is 16 residues long. Losses at the gene ends were 3 bases for V and 7 bases for J; bases not matched to a gene: 8. The CDR3 protein is CASSSTRQGGNSPLHF. For the CDR3, the DNA is TGCGCCAGCAGCTCAACCCGACAGGGGGGGAATTCACCCCTCCACTTT.

This sequence joins TRBV14 and TRBJ2-1; D call uncertain. Trimming cost V 5 bases and J 4 bases, with 9 bases left between them. Germline CDR1 and CDR2: SGHDN and FVKESK. The CDR3 length is 13 residues. In nucleotides, the CDR3 is TGTGCCAGCAGCTCCGGGCCATACAATGAGCAGTTCTTC. The encoded protein is CASSSGPYNEQFF.

A few counts support this clone. The chain links TRBV19 to TRBJ1-1; perhaps TRBD1 as D (5 bases). The germline CDR1 and CDR2 sequences are LNHDA and SQIVND (reference sequence). Trimming pared 3 bases from V and 4 bases from J, leaving 12 bases between. The CDR3 runs to 14 residues. In DNA, the CDR3 is TGTGCCAGTAGTATTGGGGGAATCACCACTGAAGCTTTCTTT. Its protein is CASSIGGITTEAFF.